The 32 T cell receptor beta chains below all came from one sample that was sequenced in a study of molecular identifiers for immune sequencing clone quantification. TCRdb independently ran MiXCR on the PCR reads; one entry per CDR3 protein. Of 50,000 or so distinct CDR3 sequences in the sample, roughly a quarter are singletons; the top ten hold under 2%. What was sequenced was naive CD8+ T cells from blood, with Jurkat cell RNA spiked in. This sample's subset: FACS-sorted CD8+CD4-CCR7+CD45RA+ naive T cells. The receptors were gathered from a human donor in good health. Some libraries in this study had Jurkat cell RNA spiked in.

Details on this clonotype: Given a much more abundant clone one base away, this may be a read error. The rearrangement uses TRBV14 and TRBJ2-7; possible D gene TRBD1, 5 bases. The germline V gene encodes CDR1 SGHDN and CDR2 FVKESK. This CDR3 has 14 residues. V lost 1 base, J lost 2 bases, and 9 bases lay in between. CDR3 sequence: CASSQGSGPYEQYF. The CDR3, as DNA: TGTGCCAGCAGCCAAGGGTCAGGGCCCTACGAGCAGTACTTC.

This clonotype has ten or more counts. V usage is TRBV27 and J usage is TRBJ2-3, with D uncertain. From germline, CDR1 is MNHEY and CDR2 SMNVEV (reference sequence). This CDR3 comprises 14 residues. V gave up 6 bases and J gave up 3 bases, with 13 bases separating them. CDR3 bases: TGTGCCAGCAGCAACACGGCCTCGACAGATACGCAGTATTTT. Residues: CASSNTASTDTQYF.

This clonotype was seen at least ten times. This chain links TRBV19 with TRBJ1-2; D gene ambiguous. The V end was cut by 6 bases, the J end by 4 bases, with 9 bases between. Germline V CDR1 and CDR2: LNHDA, SQIVND (reference sequence). The CDR3 is 12 residues long. The CDR3 protein is CASSSDPYGYTF. The CDR3 DNA reads as TGTGCCAGTAGCTCCGATCCCTATGGCTACACCTTC.

This clonotype was counted at least ten times. The gene calls are TRBV7-9 and TRBJ2-7, with D possibly being TRBD2 (5 bases). This CDR3 region has 13 residues. The germline V and J ends were trimmed by 5 bases and 7 bases, with 15 bases remaining between them. Germline CDR1 reads SEHNR; CDR2 reads FQNEAQ (reference sequence). CDR3 sequence reads: CASSHSRGKEQYF. In nucleotides, the CDR3 is TGTGCCAGCAGCCATAGCCGGGGTAAGGAGCAGTACTTC.

There are many counts of this clonotype. The V call is TRBV5-6, the J call TRBJ2-7, with a possible D match to TRBD1 (6 bases). CDR3 size: 14 residues. Germline V gene sequence: CDR1 SGHDT, CDR2 YYEEEE. V gave up 4 bases and J gave up 1 base, with 12 bases separating them. The CDR3 loop is CASSQRGQSYEQYF. The CDR3 region has the DNA TGTGCCAGCAGCCAGAGAGGACAGTCCTACGAGCAGTACTTC. The complete variable domain, with remaining parts taken from reference TRBV5-6 and TRBJ2-7, reads DAGVTQSPTHLIKTRGQQVTLRCSPKSGHDTVSWYQQALGQGPQFIFQYYEEEERQRGNFPDRFSGHQFPNYSSELNVNALLLGDSALYLCASSQRGQSYEQYFGPGTRLTVT.

Concerning this clonotype itself: Possible read error: a much larger clone is one base away. The DNA of the CDR3 is TGTGCCAGCAGTTTGGCAACGGGAGGCTACGGGCAGTACTTC. The encoded protein is CASSLATGGYGQYF. The chain is built from TRBV27 and TRBJ2-7, with 7 bases matching TRBD2. Germline CDR1 MNHEY, CDR2 SMNVEV (reference sequence). The CDR3 is 14 residues long.

In its sample, this clonotype was seen many times. The chain uses TRBV7-6 and TRBJ1-4, with D possibly being TRBD1 (5 bases). Between the trimmed V and J ends, which lost 3 bases and 3 bases, there was a span of 8 bases. This CDR3 is 14 amino acids long. Germline CDR1 SGHVS, CDR2 FNYEAQ. This chain's CDR3 is CASSFGGANEKLFF. The CDR3 region has the DNA TGTGCCAGCAGCTTTGGGGGGGCTAATGAAAAACTGTTTTTT.

DNA of the CDR3: TGTGCCAGCAGCCTTGGTTCCACCGACAGGGTTTACTACGAGCAGTACTTC. This encodes CASSLGSTDRVYYEQYF. This chain links TRBV5-6 with TRBJ2-7, with 7 bases identical to TRBD1. After removal of 4 bases from V and 3 bases from J, the junction contained 16 bases not matched to a gene. Germline CDR1 and CDR2: SGHDT and YYEEEE. The length of the CDR3 is 17 residues.

The chain has TRBV20-1 and TRBJ2-7; TRBD2 aligns across 10 bases. CDR1 DFQATT and CDR2 SNEGSKA come from the germline V gene (reference sequence). V gave up 0 bases and J gave up 5 bases; unmatched junction bases: 13. CDR3 size: 17 residues. CDR3 amino acids: CSARDSLSSGGLDEQYF. The CDR3 DNA is TGCAGTGCTAGAGATTCCCTCTCTAGCGGGGGCCTCGACGAGCAGTACTTC.

This clonotype was observed at least ten times. The CDR3 region is CASSLGSFRAHTEAFF. CDR3 in DNA: TGTGCCAGCAGTTTGGGCAGCTTTAGGGCGCACACTGAAGCTTTCTTT. The V call is TRBV6-5, the J call TRBJ1-1, with D unresolved. V lost 4 bases and J 3 bases, leaving 18 bases between the germline ends. The CDR3 length is 16 residues. Germline V gene sequence: CDR1 MNHEY, CDR2 SVGAGI.

The sample holds many counts of this clonotype. The rearrangement joins TRBV4-3 to TRBJ1-2, with D tentatively TRBD1 (6 bases). The germline V gene encodes CDR1 LGHNA and CDR2 YSLEER. Trimming left V 3 bases short and J 3 bases short, with 14 bases between. This CDR3 has 15 residues. CDR3 DNA: TGCGCCAGCAGCCAGGAAACAGGGTATTACTATGGCTACACCTTC. It is translated as CASSQETGYYYGYTF.

This clonotype was counted at least ten times. The chain combines TRBV6-6 with TRBJ2-7; D is perhaps TRBD2 (5 bases). The length of the CDR3 is 15 residues. V was shortened by 2 bases and J by 0 bases, with 11 bases between the two germline ends. Per the germline V gene, CDR1 is MNHNY and CDR2 is SVGAGI (reference sequence). The CDR3 DNA reads TGTGCCAGCAGTTACATAGCGTCTAGCTCCTACGAGCAGTACTTC. Translating it yields CASSYIASSSYEQYF.

The chain has TRBV27 and TRBJ2-7; possibly TRBD2 for D (5 bases). CDR3 length: 15 residues. The V and J ends lost 0 bases and 2 bases respectively, with 11 bases between them. Germline V gene lookup returns CDR1 MNHEY and CDR2 SMNVEV (reference sequence). The CDR3 here is CASSLSFGEPYEQYF. The CDR3 bases are TGTGCCAGCAGTTTATCGTTCGGGGAACCCTACGAGCAGTACTTC.

This clonotype was recorded at least ten times. The chain joins TRBV7-9 to TRBJ2-3; TRBD1 aligns across 7 bases. V trimming: 6 bases; J trimming: 2 bases; junction bases outside the gene matches: 8. Germline V gives CDR1 SEHNR, CDR2 FQNEAQ (reference sequence). The CDR3 loop spans 15 amino acids. CDR3 DNA sequence: TGTGCCAGCAGTAAGCCGGGACAGAACACAGATACGCAGTATTTT. The encoded protein is CASSKPGQNTDTQYF.

Note on this clonotype: Since the CDR3 does not end with the conserved phenylalanine or tryptophan, this likely comes from a read error. The chain carries TRBV28 and TRBJ2-3; 7 bases fit TRBD1. This CDR3 comprises 15 residues. Germline V gives CDR1 MDHEN, CDR2 SYDVKM. Trimming at V came to 5 bases and at J to 2 bases, leaving 7 bases not matched to a gene. CDR3 amino acids: CASSMRTGFTDTQYL. The CDR3 bases are TGTGCCAGCAGTATGAGGACAGGCTTCACAGATACGCAGTATCTT.

With respect to this clonotype: This clone may be a read error of a much larger clone one base away. This rearrangement joins TRBV19 to TRBJ2-5; 9 bases agree with TRBD2. The germline V gene encodes CDR1 LNHDA and CDR2 SQIVND (reference sequence). The CDR3 totals 16 residues. Losses at the gene ends were 5 bases for V and 7 bases for J; bases not matched to a gene: 14. CDR3 bases: TGTGCCAGTAGTCCGACCACGGGACTAGCTAGAGGGACCCAGTACTTC. Residues: CASSPTTGLARGTQYF.

This clonotype has at least ten counts. The genes are TRBV28 and TRBJ2-3, with 14 bases aligning to TRBD2. The CDR3 is 16 residues long. The J segment lost 4 bases and the V segment lost 5 bases, leaving 5 bases of the junction unmatched. CDR1 MDHEN and CDR2 SYDVKM come from the germline V gene. The CDR3 DNA sequence: TGTGCCAGCAGTCCGGGACTAGCGGGAGTAGCAGATACGCAGTATTTT. Its translation: CASSPGLAGVADTQYF.

This clonotype was recorded at least ten times. The genes are TRBV19 and TRBJ1-5, with D possibly matching TRBD1 (6 bases). The CDR3 spans 12 residues. The germline V and J ends were trimmed by 8 bases and 4 bases, with 9 bases remaining between them. The germline gives CDR1 LNHDA, CDR2 SQIVND (reference sequence). The DNA for the CDR3 is TGTGCCAGTGGACAGTTTAATCAGCCCCAGCATTTT. It translates to CASGQFNQPQHF.

Points on this clonotype: Being one base from a much bigger clone, this may be a read error. The V and J genes are TRBV5-4 and TRBJ1-2, with D possibly TRBD1 on 5 matching bases. Germline V CDR1 and CDR2: SGHNT, YYREEE (reference sequence). This CDR3 contains 14 residues. The CDR3 here is CVSSWGRMNYGYTF. CDR3 nucleotide sequence: TGTGTCAGCAGCTGGGGACGGATGAACTATGGCTACACCTTC.

This clonotype occurred many times. J is TRBJ2-7 and V is TRBV28; TRBD1 or TRBD2 may be the D gene (5 bases each). The germline V gene encodes CDR1 MDHEN and CDR2 SYDVKM. This CDR3 comprises 15 residues. V lost 4 bases and J lost 0, with 13 bases in between. This CDR3 is CASSSDRDDSYEQYF. The CDR3 nucleotides are TGTGCCAGCAGTTCGGATCGGGACGACTCCTACGAGCAGTACTTC.

This clonotype was found many times. V usage is TRBV13 and J usage is TRBJ2-3; 7 nucleotides agree with TRBD2. Trimming at V came to 4 bases and at J to 6 bases, leaving 13 bases not matched to a gene. Germline CDR1 reads PRHDT; CDR2 reads FYEKMQ (reference sequence). The CDR3 has 16 residues. CDR3 loop: CASSSRDQRGADTQYF. CDR3 coding DNA: TGTGCCAGCAGCTCCCGGGACCAGCGGGGTGCTGATACGCAGTATTTT.

CDR3 amino acids: CASSPSPLSSYNEQFF. In DNA form, the CDR3 reads TGTGCCAGCAGCCCCAGTCCTTTGAGCTCCTACAATGAGCAGTTCTTC. The rearrangement uses TRBV7-9 and TRBJ2-1; D gene ambiguous. Trimming cost V 5 bases and J 0 bases, with 14 bases left between them. CDR3 length equals 16 residues. Germline assignment: CDR1 SEHNR and CDR2 FQNEAQ (reference sequence).

On this clonotype itself: Possible read error: a much larger clone is one base away. No conserved phenylalanine or tryptophan ends this CDR3, so it is likely a read error. The rearrangement links TRBV12-3 or TRBV12-4 to TRBJ1-4; D unclear. This CDR3 contains 15 residues. The V gene lost 3 bases and the J gene lost 0 bases, with 8 bases spanning the gap. CDR3 coding DNA: TGTGCCAGCAGTTTTAGTTTCGCAACTAATGAAAAACTGTTTTTA. It codes for CASSFSFATNEKLFL.

There are a few counts of this clonotype. The chain carries TRBV7-9 and TRBJ1-1, with D uncertain. This CDR3 is built from 15 residues. Germline values: CDR1 SEHNR, CDR2 FQNEAQ (reference sequence). V was shortened by 1 base and J by 3 bases, with 12 bases between the two germline ends. In nucleotides, the CDR3 is TGTGCCAGCAGCTTAGTCGATTGGGGAGACACTGAAGCTTTCTTT. Translating it yields CASSLVDWGDTEAFF.

As concerns this clonotype: One base away lies a much larger clone, so this may be a sequencing read error. The V and J genes are TRBV5-6 and TRBJ2-7; 9 bases map to TRBD1. Germline assignment: CDR1 SGHDT and CDR2 YYEEEE. The CDR3 length is 16 residues. Germline trimming cut 5 bases from V and 0 bases from J; bases unmatched to any gene: 9. Written as DNA, the CDR3 is TGTGCCAGCAGACAGCGGACAGGGGCCGACTCCTACGAGCAGTACTTC. Its translation: CASRQRTGADSYEQYF.

This clonotype was picked up many times. This chain uses TRBV19 with TRBJ2-1; D unclear. The V gene lost 1 base and the J gene lost 5 bases, with 3 bases spanning the gap. This CDR3 spans 12 amino acids. Per germline, CDR1 LNHDA and CDR2 SQIVND (reference sequence). In DNA form, the CDR3 reads TGTGCCAGTAGTATAGGACACAATGAGCAGTTCTTC. It translates to CASSIGHNEQFF. The complete variable domain, with remaining parts taken from reference TRBV19 and TRBJ2-1, reads DGGITQSPKYLFRKEGQNVTLSCEQNLNHDAMYWYRQDPGQGLRLIYYSQIVNDFQKGDIAEGYSVSREKKESFPLTVTSAQKNPTAFYLCASSIGHNEQFFGPGTRLTVL.

The table lists this clonotype with many counts. CDR3 region: CASSFRTTSSYNEQFF. DNA for the CDR3: TGTGCCAGCAGCTTCCGGACTACTAGCTCCTACAATGAGCAGTTCTTC. The chain combines TRBV7-2 with TRBJ2-1, with TRBD2 as a possible D gene (6 bases). CDR3 size: 16 residues. CDR1 SGHTA and CDR2 FQGNSA come from the germline V gene. Trimming took 3 bases from V and 0 from J, leaving 12 bases between them. Using reference TRBV7-2 and TRBJ2-1 for the parts outside the CDR3, the full variable domain is GAGVSQSPSNKVTEKGKDVELRCDPISGHTALYWYRQSLGQGLEFLIYFQGNSAPDKSGLPSDRFSAERTGGSVSTLTIQRTQQEDSAVYLCASSFRTTSSYNEQFFGPGTRLTVL.

A note on this clonotype: A single base separates this from a much larger clone, so it may be a read error. The gene calls are TRBV4-1 and TRBJ2-5; D is uncertain. Germline V gives CDR1 MGHRA, CDR2 YSYEKL. Between the trimmed V and J ends, which lost 1 base and 3 bases, there was a span of 9 bases. This CDR3 region has 14 residues. This CDR3 reads CASSQVGEEETQYF. CDR3 in DNA: TGCGCCAGCAGCCAAGTTGGAGAGGAAGAGACCCAGTACTTC.

This clonotype occurred many times. DNA of the CDR3: TGTGCCAGCAGGCCCCTACAGGGGGCTAATGAAAAACTGTTTTTT. Encoded protein: CASRPLQGANEKLFF. This chain joins TRBV27 and TRBJ1-4, with 8 bases matching TRBD1. The CDR3 is 15 amino acids. Germline V lookup: CDR1 MNHEY, CDR2 SMNVEV (reference sequence). With 6 bases clipped from V and 3 bases from J, the junction kept 6 bases outside the gene matches.

As concerns this clonotype: A much bigger clone sits one base away, suggesting this may be a read error. This rearrangement joins TRBV4-3 to TRBJ2-1, with a weak D call TRBD1 (6 bases). Germline V CDR1 and CDR2: LGHNA, YSLEER. The CDR3 is 16 amino acids. The CDR3 region is CASSQENRVSHNELFF. The CDR3 DNA follows: TGCGCCAGCAGCCAAGAAAACAGGGTATCTCACAATGAGCTGTTCTTC.

This clonotype has at least ten counts. The J gene is TRBJ1-1, the V gene TRBV6-5; D is uncertain. Deletions cut 2 bases from V and 0 bases from J, with 10 bases between. CDR1 MNHEY and CDR2 SVGAGI come from the germline V gene. This CDR3 spans 15 amino acids. In nucleotides, the CDR3 is TGTGCCAGCAGTTACGGACGGAGCTTGAACACTGAAGCTTTCTTT. It codes for CASSYGRSLNTEAFF.

This clonotype showed up many times. The chain uses TRBV12-3 or TRBV12-4 and TRBJ1-1; 7 positions match TRBD1. CDR3 length equals 14 residues. J lost 5 bases, V lost 5 bases, and 8 bases had no gene match. The CDR3 nucleotides are TGTGCCAGCAGTCTACAGGGGAGGGGAACTGAAGCTTTCTTT. Protein sequence: CASSLQGRGTEAFF.